The rows below give T cell receptor beta chains drawn from one sample of a study of T cell responses to AZD1222 COVID-19 vaccine. Some clones are missing from TCRdb's copy, which holds only in-frame ones; the method was immunoSEQ multiplex PCR. The sample yields 85,000 to 130,000 clones, around 90% seen once. Material: peripheral blood, obtained on day 0 of AZD1222 vaccination. Every receptor here comes from an adult in good health. The CDR3 runs from the conserved cysteine through the conserved F or W. A D gene is named only where the DNA matches it firmly. The size entry is marked missing in some rows and otherwise reads once, few, many or a size class.

v_gene: TRBV6-2/TRBV6-3; abundance: -; j_gene: TRBJ1-5; d_gene: -; CDR3nt: TGTGCCAGCAGTTGGGTTAATAGCAATCAGCCCCAGCATTTT; CDR3aa: CASSWVNSNQPQHF
v_gene: TRBV21-1; abundance: -; j_gene: TRBJ1-6; d_gene: -; CDR3nt: TGTGCCAGCAGCAAAGGGAGGTATCGGTTGTCACCCCTCCACTTT; CDR3aa: CASSKGRYRLSPLHF
v_gene: TRBV28; abundance: -; j_gene: TRBJ2-3; d_gene: TRBD2; CDR3nt: TGTGCCAGCAGTGATCGAACTAGCGGCACAGATACGCAGTATTTT; CDR3aa: CASSDRTSGTDTQYF
v_gene: TRBV9; abundance: once; j_gene: TRBJ1-4; d_gene: TRBD1; CDR3nt: TGTGCCAGCAGCGCGGGACAGAGGACTAATGAAAAACTGTTTTTT; CDR3aa: CASSAGQRTNEKLFF
v_gene: TRBV9; abundance: -; j_gene: TRBJ1-2; d_gene: TRBD1; CDR3nt: TGTGCCAGCAGCGTAAAAAGACAGGGAGGAGGTGGCTACACCTTC; CDR3aa: CASSVKRQGGGGYTF
v_gene: TRBV7-2; abundance: -; j_gene: TRBJ2-1; d_gene: TRBD2; CDR3nt: TGTGCCAGCAGCTTAGCTCCGACTAGCGGGGGGGCACGAGAGCAGTTCTTC; CDR3aa: CASSLAPTSGGAREQFF
v_gene: TRBV15; abundance: -; j_gene: TRBJ2-2; d_gene: -; CDR3nt: TGTGCCACCAGCTCCCCCGGGGGTGGCACCGGGGAGCTGTTTTTT; CDR3aa: CATSSPGGGTGELFF
v_gene: TRBV6-6; abundance: -; j_gene: TRBJ1-1; d_gene: -; CDR3nt: TGTGCCAGCAGTACCCGGGACATAGCTTTCTTT; CDR3aa: CASSTRDIAFF
v_gene: TRBV28; abundance: -; j_gene: TRBJ1-2; d_gene: TRBD1; CDR3nt: TGTGCCAGCAGCCTCAGACAGGGGCGTACAAGTGGCTACACCTTC; CDR3aa: CASSLRQGRTSGYTF
v_gene: TRBV7-3; abundance: -; j_gene: TRBJ2-2; d_gene: TRBD1; CDR3nt: TGTGCCAGCAGCCGAAGGACAGGGGGCACCGGGGAGCTGTTTTTT; CDR3aa: CASSRRTGGTGELFF
v_gene: TRBV19; abundance: -; j_gene: TRBJ2-3; d_gene: -; CDR3nt: TGTGCCAGTAGTATCCGACGGGTTAGCACAGATACGCAGTATTTT; CDR3aa: CASSIRRVSTDTQYF
v_gene: TRBV6-5; abundance: few; j_gene: TRBJ2-3; d_gene: -; CDR3nt: TGTGCCAGCAGTCGGGCAGATACGCAGTATTTT; CDR3aa: CASSRADTQYF
v_gene: TRBV27; abundance: -; j_gene: TRBJ1-2; d_gene: TRBD1; CDR3nt: TGTGCCAGCAGTGCCTCGGACAGGGGTTACTGGGGCTACACCTTC; CDR3aa: CASSASDRGYWGYTF
v_gene: TRBV28; abundance: once; j_gene: TRBJ2-7; d_gene: -; CDR3nt: TGTGCCAGCAGTTTAGGCGTAACGGGGTTTTACGAGCAGTACTTC; CDR3aa: CASSLGVTGFYEQYF
v_gene: TRBV6-5; abundance: -; j_gene: TRBJ2-6; d_gene: -; CDR3nt: TGTGCCAGCAGTTACGCCAACTCTGGGGCCAACGTCCTGACTTTC; CDR3aa: CASSYANSGANVLTF
v_gene: TRBV28; abundance: -; j_gene: TRBJ1-5; d_gene: -; CDR3nt: TGTGCCAGCAGTTGGCCCGGGGGGGGTGAGCAGCCCCAGCATTTT; CDR3aa: CASSWPGGGEQPQHF
v_gene: TRBV28; abundance: -; j_gene: TRBJ1-5; d_gene: -; CDR3nt: TGTGCCAGCAGTTTATCCCCGGGCCCCCAGCATTTT; CDR3aa: CASSLSPGPQHF
v_gene: TRBV11-2; abundance: -; j_gene: TRBJ2-5; d_gene: TRBD2; CDR3nt: TGTGCCAGCAGCTTAACTCCAGCGGGGGGGCAAGAGACCCAGTACTTC; CDR3aa: CASSLTPAGGQETQYF
v_gene: TRBV28; abundance: -; j_gene: TRBJ2-7; d_gene: -; CDR3nt: TGTGCCAGCAATCCGGGGAACGAGCAGTACTTC; CDR3aa: CASNPGNEQYF
v_gene: TRBV7-6; abundance: -; j_gene: TRBJ1-1; d_gene: -; CDR3nt: TGTGCCAGCAGCTGGGCGTTGAACACTGAAGCTTTCTTT; CDR3aa: CASSWALNTEAFF
v_gene: TRBV27; abundance: once; j_gene: TRBJ1-2; d_gene: -; CDR3nt: TGTGCCAGCAGTTCAACGGGACCGCCATATGGCTACACCTTC; CDR3aa: CASSSTGPPYGYTF
v_gene: TRBV14; abundance: once; j_gene: TRBJ1-6; d_gene: -; CDR3nt: TGTGCCAGCAGCCATAACAGGGACAATTCACCCCTCCACTTT; CDR3aa: CASSHNRDNSPLHF
v_gene: TRBV7-2; abundance: -; j_gene: TRBJ1-1; d_gene: -; CDR3nt: TGTGCCAGCAGCTTGTATAGGGGGGCGGACACTGAAGCTTTCTTT; CDR3aa: CASSLYRGADTEAFF
v_gene: TRBV7-2; abundance: -; j_gene: TRBJ1-4; d_gene: -; CDR3nt: TGTGCCAGCACTTTCTCTGGCAGCACTAATGAAAAACTGTTTTTT; CDR3aa: CASTFSGSTNEKLFF
v_gene: TRBV7-6; abundance: -; j_gene: TRBJ1-4; d_gene: -; CDR3nt: TGTGCCAGCAGCTTAGGGGCTTTCGGGGGGGCACTGGAAAAACTGTTTTTT; CDR3aa: CASSLGAFGGALEKLFF
v_gene: TRBV6-5; abundance: -; j_gene: TRBJ2-2; d_gene: -; CDR3nt: TGTGCCAGCAGTTTGCAGGGCACTAACACCGGGGAGCTGTTTTTT; CDR3aa: CASSLQGTNTGELFF